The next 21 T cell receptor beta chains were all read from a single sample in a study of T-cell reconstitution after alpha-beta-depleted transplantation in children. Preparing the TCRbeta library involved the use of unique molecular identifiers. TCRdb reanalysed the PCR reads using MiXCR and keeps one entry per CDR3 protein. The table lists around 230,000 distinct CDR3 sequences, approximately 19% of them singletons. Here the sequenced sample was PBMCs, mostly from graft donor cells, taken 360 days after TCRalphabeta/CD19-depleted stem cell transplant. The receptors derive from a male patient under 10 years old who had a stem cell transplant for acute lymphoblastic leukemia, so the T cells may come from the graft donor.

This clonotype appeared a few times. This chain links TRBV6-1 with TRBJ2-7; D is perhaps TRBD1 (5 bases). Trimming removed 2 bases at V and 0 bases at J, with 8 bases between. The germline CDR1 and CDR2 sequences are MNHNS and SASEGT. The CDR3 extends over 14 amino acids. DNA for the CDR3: TGTGCCAGCAGTGAAATACAGGTCTCCTACGAGCAGTACTTC. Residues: CASSEIQVSYEQYF.

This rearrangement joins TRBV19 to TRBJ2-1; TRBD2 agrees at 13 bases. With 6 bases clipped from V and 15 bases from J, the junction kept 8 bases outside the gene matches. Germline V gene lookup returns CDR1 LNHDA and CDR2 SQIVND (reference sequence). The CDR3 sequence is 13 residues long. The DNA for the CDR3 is TGTGCCAGTAGCAGGACTAGCGGGAGCTTTCTGTTCTTC. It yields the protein CASSRTSGSFLFF. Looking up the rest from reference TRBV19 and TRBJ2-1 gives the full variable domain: DGGITQSPKYLFRKEGQNVTLSCEQNLNHDAMYWYRQDPGQGLRLIYYSQIVNDFQKGDIAEGYSVSREKKESFPLTVTSAQKNPTAFYLCASSRTSGSFLFFGPGTRLTVL.

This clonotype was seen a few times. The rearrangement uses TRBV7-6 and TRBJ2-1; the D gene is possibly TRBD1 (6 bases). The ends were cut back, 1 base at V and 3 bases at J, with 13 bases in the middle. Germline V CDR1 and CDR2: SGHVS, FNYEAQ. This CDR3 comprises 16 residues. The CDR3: CASSLVSRGFYNEQFF. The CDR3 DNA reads TGTGCCAGCAGCTTAGTCTCTAGGGGGTTCTACAATGAGCAGTTCTTC.

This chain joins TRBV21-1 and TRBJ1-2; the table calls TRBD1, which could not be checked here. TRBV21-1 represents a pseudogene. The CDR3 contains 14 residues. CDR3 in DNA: TGTGCCAGCAGCAAAGACGAGGGGTACTATGGCTACACCTTC. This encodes CASSKDEGYYGYTF.

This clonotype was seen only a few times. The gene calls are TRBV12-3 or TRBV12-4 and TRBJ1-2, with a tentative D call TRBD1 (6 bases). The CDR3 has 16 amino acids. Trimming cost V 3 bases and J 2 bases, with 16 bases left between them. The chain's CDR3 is CASSFSPRQANYGYTF. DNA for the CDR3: TGTGCCAGCAGTTTTTCCCCGCGACAGGCGAACTATGGCTACACCTTC.

The CDR3 is CASSLQGWGEQFF. The CDR3 DNA is TGTGCCAGCAGCCTACAGGGGTGGGGTGAGCAGTTCTTC. The chain links TRBV3-1 to TRBJ2-1, with TRBD1 identical over 7 bases. In germline, CDR1 is LGHDT, CDR2 YNNKEL (reference sequence). The CDR3 runs 13 residues. J gave up 9 bases and V 4 bases, and 6 bases lay outside the gene matches.

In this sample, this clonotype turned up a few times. Written as DNA, the CDR3 is TGTGCCAGCAGCATACGGACGGATCAGCCCCAGCATTTT. It yields the protein CASSIRTDQPQHF. V gene TRBV7-2 combines with J gene TRBJ1-5, with no clear D. Looked up from germline, CDR1 is SGHTA and CDR2 is FQGNSA. The CDR3 runs to 13 residues. V was trimmed by 5 bases and J by 5 bases, leaving 10 bases between them.

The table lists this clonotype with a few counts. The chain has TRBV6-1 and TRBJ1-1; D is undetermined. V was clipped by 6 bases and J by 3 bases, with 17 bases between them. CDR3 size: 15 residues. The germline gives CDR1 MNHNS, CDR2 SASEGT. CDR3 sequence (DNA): TGTGCCAGCAGCGTCGACGGGCGAATCGACACTGAAGCTTTCTTT. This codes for CASSVDGRIDTEAFF.

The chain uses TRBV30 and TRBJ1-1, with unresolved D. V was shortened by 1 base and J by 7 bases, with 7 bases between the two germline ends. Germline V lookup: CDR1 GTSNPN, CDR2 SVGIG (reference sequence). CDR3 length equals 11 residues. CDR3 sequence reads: CAWSEGFEAFF. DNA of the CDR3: TGTGCCTGGAGTGAGGGTTTTGAAGCTTTCTTT.

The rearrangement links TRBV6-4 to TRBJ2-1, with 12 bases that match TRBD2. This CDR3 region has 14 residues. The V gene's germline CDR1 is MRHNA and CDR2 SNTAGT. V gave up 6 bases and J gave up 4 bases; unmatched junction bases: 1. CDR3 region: CASRLAGGYNEQFF. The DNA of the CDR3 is TGTGCCAGCAGACTAGCGGGGGGATACAATGAGCAGTTCTTC.

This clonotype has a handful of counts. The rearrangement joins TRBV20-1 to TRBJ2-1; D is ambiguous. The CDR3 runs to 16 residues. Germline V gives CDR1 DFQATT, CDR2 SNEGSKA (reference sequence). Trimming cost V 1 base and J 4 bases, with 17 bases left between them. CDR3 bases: TGCAGTGCTAGAGCAAGTCCACACGACTCATACAATGAGCAGTTCTTC. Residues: CSARASPHDSYNEQFF.

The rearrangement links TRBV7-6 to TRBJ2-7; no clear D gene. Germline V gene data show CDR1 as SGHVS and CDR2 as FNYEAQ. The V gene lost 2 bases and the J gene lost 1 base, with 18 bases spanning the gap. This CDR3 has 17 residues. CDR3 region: CASSLPPYQKGSYEQYF. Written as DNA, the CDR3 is TGTGCCAGCAGCTTACCCCCCTACCAAAAAGGGTCCTACGAGCAGTACTTC.

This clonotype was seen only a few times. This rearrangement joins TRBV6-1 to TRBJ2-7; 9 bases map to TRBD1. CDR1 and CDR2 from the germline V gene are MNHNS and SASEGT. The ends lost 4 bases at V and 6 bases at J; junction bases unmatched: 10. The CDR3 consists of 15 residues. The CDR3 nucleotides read TGTGCCAGCAGTGCTCTACCGGGACAGGGCCTCGAGCAGTACTTC. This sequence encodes CASSALPGQGLEQYF.

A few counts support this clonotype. The DNA of the CDR3 is TGTGCCAGCAGCCAGACCTCAGGGGCTCCAAACATTCAGTACTTC. This gives the protein CASSQTSGAPNIQYF. V and J are TRBV3-1 and TRBJ2-4, with D perhaps matching TRBD1 (6 bases). V was trimmed by 3 bases and J by 6 bases, leaving 15 bases between them. Per the germline V gene, CDR1 is LGHDT and CDR2 is YNNKEL (reference sequence). CDR3 size: 15 residues.

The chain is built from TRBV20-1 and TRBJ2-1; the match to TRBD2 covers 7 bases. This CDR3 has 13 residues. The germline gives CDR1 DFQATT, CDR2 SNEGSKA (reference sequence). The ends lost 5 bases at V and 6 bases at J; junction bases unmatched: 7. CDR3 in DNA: TGCAGTGCTCCTCCCGGGGGGTTCAATGAGCAGTTCTTC. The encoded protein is CSAPPGGFNEQFF.

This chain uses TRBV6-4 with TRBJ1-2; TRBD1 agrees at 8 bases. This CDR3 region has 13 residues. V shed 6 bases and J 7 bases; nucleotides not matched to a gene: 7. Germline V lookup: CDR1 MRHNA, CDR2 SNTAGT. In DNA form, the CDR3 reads TGTGCCAGCAGGAGACAGGGGATCGGTGGCTACACCTTC. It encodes CASRRQGIGGYTF.

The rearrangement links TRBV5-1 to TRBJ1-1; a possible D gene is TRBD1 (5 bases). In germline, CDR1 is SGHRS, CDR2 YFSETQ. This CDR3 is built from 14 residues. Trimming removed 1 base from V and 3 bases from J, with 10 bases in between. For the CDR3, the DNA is TGCGCCAGCAGCTTGTCCAGGGCCGACACTGAAGCTTTCTTT. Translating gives CASSLSRADTEAFF.

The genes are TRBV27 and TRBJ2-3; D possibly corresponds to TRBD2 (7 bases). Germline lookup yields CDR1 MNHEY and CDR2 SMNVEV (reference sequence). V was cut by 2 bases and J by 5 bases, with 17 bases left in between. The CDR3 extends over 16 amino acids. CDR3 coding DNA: TGTGCCAGCAGTTTACTTCCGGGGGGCCGGGGAGATACGCAGTATTTT. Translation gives CASSLLPGGRGDTQYF.

The CDR3 loop reads CSAGDRGSSYEQYF. CDR3 DNA: TGCAGTGCAGGCGACAGGGGGAGCTCCTACGAGCAGTACTTC. V gene TRBV20-1 combines with J gene TRBJ2-7, with 9 bases that match TRBD1. This CDR3 spans 14 amino acids. The germline gives CDR1 DFQATT, CDR2 SNEGSKA (reference sequence). The V gene end was trimmed by 6 bases and the J gene end by 0 bases; junction bases not matched to a gene: 6.

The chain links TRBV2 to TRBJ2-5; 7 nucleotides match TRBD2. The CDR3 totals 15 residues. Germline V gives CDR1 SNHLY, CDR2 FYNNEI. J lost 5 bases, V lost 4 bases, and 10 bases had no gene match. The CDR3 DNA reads TGTGCCAGCAGTGTTGGGGGGGGTTTACAGGAGACCCAGTACTTC. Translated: CASSVGGGLQETQYF.

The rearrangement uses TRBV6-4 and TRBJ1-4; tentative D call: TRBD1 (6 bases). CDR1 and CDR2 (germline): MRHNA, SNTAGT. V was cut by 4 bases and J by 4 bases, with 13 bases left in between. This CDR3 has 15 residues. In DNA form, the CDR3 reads TGTGCCAGCAGTGGTCGGGCAGGGGTTAATGAAAAACTGTTTTTT. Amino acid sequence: CASSGRAGVNEKLFF.